The rows below give T cell receptor beta chains drawn from one sample of a study of blood T cell repertoires in COVID-19. The method was immunoSEQ multiplex PCR; TCRdb's version includes in-frame clones alone and lacks a portion of them. The table records around 130,000 clones, less than 85% of them present only once. Sample: peripheral blood. These receptors were collected from a woman between 55 and 75 years old with acute or convalescent COVID-19. CDR3s include the opening cysteine and the closing phenylalanine or tryptophan. Fields, in order: J gene, V gene, clone size, D gene, CDR3 protein, CDR3 DNA. The D gene is left open where the match is weak. Clone size is given for some rows only: seen once, a few or many times, or a class if the clone is expanded.

TRBJ1-4	TRBV7-8	once	-	CASSPRGSPGAATNEKLFF	TGTGCCAGCAGCCCTAGGGGGAGCCCCGGGGCGGCAACTAATGAAAAACTGTTTTTT
TRBJ1-4	TRBV5-1	once	-	CASGPGQSNEKLFF	TGCGCCAGCGGCCCCGGACAGTCTAATGAAAAACTGTTTTTT
TRBJ2-5	TRBV18	-	-	CASSPAREAQYF	TGTGCCAGCTCACCGGCCAGGGAGGCCCAGTACTTC
TRBJ2-5	TRBV5-1	-	TRBD1	CASSPGQDGETQYF	TGCGCCAGCAGCCCGGGACAGGACGGCGAGACCCAGTACTTC
TRBJ1-3	TRBV18	-	-	CASSPRTTTGNTIYF	TGTGCCAGCTCACCGCGAACTACTACGGGAAACACCATATATTTT
TRBJ1-1	TRBV5-5	-	-	CASSFMSDSPNTEAFF	TGTGCCAGCAGCTTTATGAGCGACAGCCCGAACACTGAAGCTTTCTTT
TRBJ2-3	TRBV7-6	-	TRBD2	CASSLSGGRGDTQYF	TGTGCCAGCAGCTTAAGCGGGGGCAGGGGAGATACGCAGTATTTT
TRBJ1-1	TRBV19	few	-	CASSLQSYTEAFF	TGTGCCAGTAGCCTACAGTCATACACTGAAGCTTTCTTT
TRBJ2-7	TRBV4-2	-	-	CASSQDLSTVSSYEQYF	TGTGCCAGCAGCCAAGATCTTAGTACAGTAAGCTCCTACGAGCAGTACTTC
TRBJ2-2	TRBV19	-	TRBD1	CASSVRQGPGELFF	TGTGCCAGTAGCGTACGACAGGGGCCCGGGGAGCTGTTTTTT
TRBJ1-1	TRBV30	-	-	CAWSVLTDQAFF	TGTGCCTGGAGTGTTTTGACTGACCAAGCTTTCTTT
TRBJ1-2	TRBV27	-	-	CASSSTTNYGYTF	TGTGCCAGCAGTTCGACAACTAACTATGGCTACACCTTC
TRBJ1-5	TRBV19	-	-	CASTQQGFGLQPQHF	TGTGCCAGTACCCAACAGGGATTTGGGCTCCAGCCCCAGCATTTT
TRBJ2-1	TRBV29-1	-	TRBD2	CSVESPGGSSYNEQFF	TGCAGCGTTGAATCCCCGGGGGGGAGCTCCTACAATGAGCAGTTCTTC
TRBJ2-3	TRBV9	few	TRBD2	CASSVNPGTSGTDTQYF	TGTGCCAGCAGCGTAAATCCGGGGACTAGCGGTACAGATACGCAGTATTTT
TRBJ1-1	TRBV18	-	TRBD1	CASSPLGQGTEAFF	TGTGCCAGCTCACCACTCGGACAGGGAACTGAAGCTTTCTTT
TRBJ1-2	TRBV19	once	-	CASSPQQGGRLYGYTF	TGTGCCAGTAGTCCCCAACAGGGCGGACGTCTCTATGGCTACACCTTC
TRBJ1-1	TRBV6-5	-	-	CASTTPHGGGTEAFF	TGTGCCAGCACGACCCCCCACGGGGGTGGCACTGAAGCTTTCTTT
TRBJ1-2	TRBV2	-	TRBD1	CASRDLTGAYGYTF	TGTGCCAGCAGGGACTTGACAGGGGCCTATGGCTACACCTTC
TRBJ1-1	TRBV3-1/TRBV3-2	-	-	CASRRGTNTEAFF	TGTGCCAGCAGACGGGGGACGAACACTGAAGCTTTCTTT
TRBJ2-1	TRBV10-3	-	TRBD2	CAISESIAGGHEQFF	TGTGCCATCAGTGAGTCGATAGCGGGGGGGCATGAGCAGTTCTTC
TRBJ2-3	TRBV7-8	-	-	CASSLARYRYNTDTQYF	TGTGCCAGCAGCTTAGCGAGGTACAGGTATAACACAGATACGCAGTATTTT
TRBJ1-1	TRBV29-1	-	-	CSALGQQDTEAFF	TGCAGCGCCCTCGGACAGCAAGACACTGAAGCTTTCTTT
TRBJ2-2	TRBV7-9	-	TRBD1	CASLTGQGRTGELFF	TGTGCCAGCTTGACGGGACAGGGGAGAACCGGGGAGCTGTTTTTT
TRBJ1-1	TRBV5-1	-	TRBD1	CASSLENRGYTEAFF	TGCGCCAGCAGCTTGGAGAACAGGGGTTACACTGAAGCTTTCTTT
TRBJ2-3	TRBV2	few	-	CASSLRGRGPTDTQYF	TGTGCCAGCAGTCTCAGGGGCCGGGGCCCCACAGATACGCAGTATTTT
TRBJ1-5	TRBV15	-	-	CATSREPTVDQPQHF	TGTGCCACCAGCAGAGAACCCACAGTGGATCAGCCCCAGCATTTT
TRBJ1-2	TRBV6-5	-	-	CASSYGRGYGYTF	TGTGCCAGCAGTTATGGGAGGGGGTATGGCTACACCTTC
TRBJ1-1	TRBV6-1	-	TRBD1	CASSDWTGGNTEAFF	TGTGCCAGCAGTGATTGGACAGGGGGGAACACTGAAGCTTTCTTT
TRBJ2-5	TRBV5-8	-	TRBD2	CASSEGLAGLQETQYF	TGTGCCAGCAGCGAGGGACTAGCGGGCCTACAAGAGACCCAGTACTTC
TRBJ1-1	TRBV6-5	-	-	CASSSEGAEAFF	TGTGCCAGCAGCTCCGAGGGAGCTGAAGCTTTCTTT